The 10 T cell receptor beta chains reported below all come from one sample, sequenced in a study of T-cell reconstitution after alpha-beta-depleted transplantation in children. Unique molecular identifiers were used to barcode this TCRbeta library. A single record per CDR3 protein comes from TCRdb applying MiXCR to the PCR reads. This table holds about 270,000 distinct CDR3 sequences, more than 9% found once. Sequenced material: PBMCs from the stem cell graft donor, taken from the stem cell graft. The receptors come from a human donor who donated a stem cell graft to a child with SCID.

This clonotype was seen only a few times. V usage is TRBV15 and J usage is TRBJ2-5; D might be TRBD2 (5 bases). CDR1 LNHNV and CDR2 YYDKDF come from the germline V gene (reference sequence). The CDR3 consists of 13 residues. V gave up 6 bases and J gave up 5 bases, with 13 bases separating them. CDR3 residues: CATRQGSGETQYF. CDR3 in DNA: TGTGCCACCAGACAAGGGAGTGGGGAGACCCAGTACTTC.

There are many counts of this clonotype. This rearrangement joins TRBV7-9 to TRBJ2-1; possible D gene TRBD1, 6 bases. The V and J ends lost 6 bases and 11 bases respectively, with 14 bases between them. The CDR3 length is 12 residues. The V gene's germline CDR1 is SEHNR and CDR2 FQNEAQ (reference sequence). The CDR3 protein is CASRSNRDQQFF. CDR3 in DNA: TGTGCCAGCAGATCTAACAGGGATCAGCAGTTCTTC.

CDR3 in amino acids: CASSRTLAGIADTQYF. The CDR3 region has the DNA TGTGCCAGCAGTCGTACACTAGCGGGGATCGCAGATACGCAGTATTTT. The chain joins TRBV3-1 to TRBJ2-3, with 10 nucleotides matching TRBD2. V lost 6 bases, J lost 4 bases, and 10 bases stayed unmatched. Germline V gene data show CDR1 as LGHDT and CDR2 as YNNKEL (reference sequence). The CDR3 contains 16 residues.

This chain links TRBV14 with TRBJ2-2; D remains unclear. V lost 1 base to trimming and J lost 13 bases, with 7 bases between them. The germline V gene encodes CDR1 SGHDN and CDR2 FVKESK. CDR3 length: 11 residues. DNA for the CDR3: TGTGCCAGCAGCCAAGGTCCTGGGCTGTTTTTT. Its translation: CASSQGPGLFF.

The gene calls are TRBV5-5 and TRBJ1-1, with 9 bases that match TRBD1. J gave up 3 bases and V 4 bases, and 7 bases lay outside the gene matches. Germline CDR1 and CDR2: SGHKS and YYEKEE (reference sequence). The CDR3 has 15 amino acids. CDR3 loop: CASSLIQGAYTEAFF. The CDR3, as DNA: TGTGCCAGCAGCCTGATACAGGGGGCTTACACTGAAGCTTTCTTT.

Notes on this clonotype: A read error may be the cause here, since a much bigger clone is one base away. V is TRBV7-9 and J is TRBJ2-5; D is ambiguous. CDR1 and CDR2 (germline): SEHNR, FQNEAQ (reference sequence). The CDR3 covers 12 residues. CDR3 residues: CASSSLEETQCF. The CDR3 nucleotides are TGTGCCAGCAGCTCTTTAGAAGAGACCCAGTGCTTC. Based on the CDR3 plus reference TRBV7-9 and TRBJ2-5, the full variable domain is DTGVSQNPRHKITKRGQNVTFRCDPISEHNRLYWYRQTLGQGPEFLTYFQNEAQLEKSRLLSDRFSAERPKGSFSTLEIQRTEQGDSAMYLCASSSLEETQCFGPGTRLLVL.

This clonotype has a handful of counts. V usage is TRBV28 and J usage is TRBJ2-1; D remains unclear. Germline CDR1 is MDHEN and CDR2 is SYDVKM. The CDR3 contains 15 residues. V gave up 6 bases and J gave up 3 bases, with 15 bases separating them. The CDR3 DNA reads as TGTGCCAGCAGCCCCCGAGCCCGGGTCTACAATGAGCAGTTCTTC. It translates to CASSPRARVYNEQFF.

This clonotype was seen repeatedly, ten times or more. The CDR3: CASSLTGPRETQYF. The CDR3 DNA reads as TGTGCCAGCAGTTTAACCGGACCCCGAGAGACCCAGTACTTC. This chain joins TRBV12-3 or TRBV12-4 and TRBJ2-5; D unclear. Trimming shortened V by 2 bases and J by 4 bases, and 11 bases separated the two germline ends. The CDR3 is 14 amino acids.

This clonotype was found a few times. The chain links TRBV5-1 to TRBJ2-3; D gene ambiguous. The CDR3 is 15 residues long. Deletions cut 0 bases from V and 4 bases from J, with 12 bases between. Germline lookup yields CDR1 SGHRS and CDR2 YFSETQ. CDR3 residues: CASSLEGSGPDTQYF. In DNA form, the CDR3 reads TGCGCCAGCAGCTTGGAGGGTTCGGGTCCAGATACGCAGTATTTT.

This chain links TRBV20-1 with TRBJ2-3; the D is unclear. The CDR3 totals 15 residues. Germline V gene lookup returns CDR1 DFQATT and CDR2 SNEGSKA (reference sequence). V dropped 3 bases and J dropped 8 bases, with 21 bases sitting between them. The CDR3 here is CSASEASPILGTQYF. In DNA form, the CDR3 reads TGCAGTGCTAGCGAGGCTAGTCCGATTCTCGGTACGCAGTATTTT.